Listed below are T cell receptor beta chains from one sample, sequenced in a study of T cells in Graves' hyperthyroidism and ophthalmopathy. TCRdb redid the calling of the multiplex PCR reads with MiXCR, one entry per CDR3 protein. The table includes more than 350,000 distinct CDR3 sequences, about 15% detected once. The specimen was blood. All receptors derive from a woman aged 25 to 45 with Graves' ophthalmopathy. Each CDR3 is given with its conserved first and last residue. Each record gives: J gene, clone size, D gene, CDR3 length, V gene, CDR3 DNA, CDR3 protein. The D gene is left open where the match is weak. A clone size is listed for some rows: how often the clone was seen (once, few, many), or a class if it is expanded.

j_call: TRBJ2-1; clone_size: -; d_call: -; cdr3_length: 17; v_call: TRBV4-1; cdr3_nt: TGCGCCAGCAGCCGTTTACCAGGAGAACCCACACGGAATGAGCAGTTCTTC; cdr3_aa: CASSRLPGEPTRNEQFF
j_call: TRBJ1-6; clone_size: -; d_call: -; cdr3_length: 18; v_call: TRBV20-1; cdr3_nt: TGCAGTGCTAGAGTAATGGACGCTCACAGCTCCTATAATTCACCCCTCCACTTT; cdr3_aa: CSARVMDAHSSYNSPLHF
j_call: TRBJ2-2; clone_size: many; d_call: -; cdr3_length: 13; v_call: TRBV11-2; cdr3_nt: TGTGCCAGCAGCTTAGACGGCACCGGGGAGCTGTTTTTT; cdr3_aa: CASSLDGTGELFF
j_call: TRBJ1-2; clone_size: few; d_call: -; cdr3_length: 13; v_call: TRBV5-6; cdr3_nt: TGTGCCAGCAGCCGGGGGGCCTATCATGGCTACACCTTC; cdr3_aa: CASSRGAYHGYTF
j_call: TRBJ2-5; clone_size: many; d_call: TRBD1; cdr3_length: 15; v_call: TRBV11-2; cdr3_nt: TGTGCCAGCAGCTTGGGACAGGGTATGAGGTGGACCCAGTACTTC; cdr3_aa: CASSLGQGMRWTQYF
j_call: TRBJ2-3; clone_size: many; d_call: -; cdr3_length: 14; v_call: TRBV5-1; cdr3_nt: TGCGCCAGCAGCTTCTCGACAGGCACAGATACGCAGTATTTT; cdr3_aa: CASSFSTGTDTQYF
j_call: TRBJ1-5; clone_size: many; d_call: TRBD1; cdr3_length: 14; v_call: TRBV15; cdr3_nt: TGTGCCACCAGCAAACAGGGGGCGGACCAGCCCCAGCATTTT; cdr3_aa: CATSKQGADQPQHF
j_call: TRBJ1-5; clone_size: -; d_call: -; cdr3_length: 14; v_call: TRBV20-1; cdr3_nt: TGCAGTGCGGGGGGGAGGATTAAGGATCAGCCCCAGCATTTT; cdr3_aa: CSAGGRIKDQPQHF
j_call: TRBJ2-1; clone_size: many; d_call: TRBD1; cdr3_length: 15; v_call: TRBV7-8; cdr3_nt: TGTGCCAGCAGCCTACCATCCCGGGACAGGGATGAGCAGTTCTTC; cdr3_aa: CASSLPSRDRDEQFF
j_call: TRBJ2-5; clone_size: many; d_call: -; cdr3_length: 18; v_call: TRBV3-1; cdr3_nt: TGTGCCAGCAGCCAAGCCCTGAAAATCGGCGGTGAGCAAGAGACCCAGTACTTC; cdr3_aa: CASSQALKIGGEQETQYF
j_call: TRBJ2-1; clone_size: many; d_call: -; cdr3_length: 13; v_call: TRBV7-2; cdr3_nt: TGTGCCTCCCTGGACAGCTCCTACAATGAGCAGTTCTTC; cdr3_aa: CASLDSSYNEQFF
j_call: TRBJ1-2; clone_size: many; d_call: -; cdr3_length: 22; v_call: TRBV7-8; cdr3_nt: TGTGCCAGCAGCCCACCGGCGCTTAGCGCTCGGTCAGACGATTACCTTAACTATGGCTACACCTTC; cdr3_aa: CASSPPALSARSDDYLNYGYTF
j_call: TRBJ2-2; clone_size: many; d_call: -; cdr3_length: 16; v_call: TRBV5-6; cdr3_nt: TGTGCCAGCAGCTTGTATGGGGGGCTCCTTTCCGGGGAGCTGTTTTTT; cdr3_aa: CASSLYGGLLSGELFF
j_call: TRBJ2-3; clone_size: -; d_call: -; cdr3_length: 12; v_call: TRBV20-1; cdr3_nt: TGCAGTGCTAGGGTGTTAGCAGATACGCAGTATTTT; cdr3_aa: CSARVLADTQYF
j_call: TRBJ2-7; clone_size: many; d_call: -; cdr3_length: 16; v_call: TRBV3-1; cdr3_nt: TGTGCCAGCAGCCCCAGTCCCTGGGGGGTCTCCTACGAGCAGTACTTC; cdr3_aa: CASSPSPWGVSYEQYF
j_call: TRBJ1-6; clone_size: many; d_call: TRBD1; cdr3_length: 15; v_call: TRBV28; cdr3_nt: TGTGCCAGCAGTCCCGGACAGGACTGGGTTTCACCCCTCCACTTT; cdr3_aa: CASSPGQDWVSPLHF
j_call: TRBJ1-5; clone_size: many; d_call: TRBD1; cdr3_length: 16; v_call: TRBV7-8; cdr3_nt: TGTGCCAGCAGCTTAGCAGGGGGCTATAGCAATCAGCCCCAGCATTTT; cdr3_aa: CASSLAGGYSNQPQHF
j_call: TRBJ2-7; clone_size: many; d_call: -; cdr3_length: 15; v_call: TRBV7-2; cdr3_nt: TGTGCCAGCAGCTTAGATCGCTCGCTATTCTACGAGCAGTACTTC; cdr3_aa: CASSLDRSLFYEQYF
j_call: TRBJ2-3; clone_size: many; d_call: -; cdr3_length: 14; v_call: TRBV5-1; cdr3_nt: TGCGCCAGCAGCTTACAGGGAGAGACAGATACGCAGTATTTT; cdr3_aa: CASSLQGETDTQYF
j_call: TRBJ2-1; clone_size: many; d_call: TRBD2; cdr3_length: 20; v_call: TRBV2; cdr3_nt: TGTGCCAGCAGTCCCGGAGGGACTAGCGGGGGGGCCTCGTCCTACAATGAGCAGTTCTTC; cdr3_aa: CASSPGGTSGGASSYNEQFF
j_call: TRBJ2-7; clone_size: many; d_call: -; cdr3_length: 12; v_call: TRBV12-3/TRBV12-4; cdr3_nt: TGTGCCAGCAGGTCAGGGTCCTACGAGCAGTACTTC; cdr3_aa: CASRSGSYEQYF
j_call: TRBJ2-5; clone_size: many; d_call: -; cdr3_length: 16; v_call: TRBV5-1; cdr3_nt: TGCGCCAGCAGCTTGCCCCTGAGCTTTGGGATGGAGACCCAGTACTTC; cdr3_aa: CASSLPLSFGMETQYF
j_call: TRBJ1-2; clone_size: many; d_call: -; cdr3_length: 13; v_call: TRBV28; cdr3_nt: TGTGCCAGCAGTGGAAACAGGGATGGTGGCTACACCTTC; cdr3_aa: CASSGNRDGGYTF
j_call: TRBJ1-1; clone_size: many; d_call: -; cdr3_length: 12; v_call: TRBV20-1; cdr3_nt: TGCAGTGCTAGACTTAGGTACACTGAAGCTTTCTTT; cdr3_aa: CSARLRYTEAFF
j_call: TRBJ2-3; clone_size: -; d_call: TRBD2; cdr3_length: 17; v_call: TRBV7-3; cdr3_nt: TGTGCCAGCAGCTCGACTAGCGGGGGGTTAGGCACAGATACGCAGTATTTT; cdr3_aa: CASSSTSGGLGTDTQYF
j_call: TRBJ2-2; clone_size: -; d_call: -; cdr3_length: 13; v_call: TRBV4-2; cdr3_nt: TGTGCCAGCAGCCACGCCTACACCGGGGAGCTGTTTTTT; cdr3_aa: CASSHAYTGELFF
j_call: TRBJ1-6; clone_size: few; d_call: -; cdr3_length: 14; v_call: TRBV6-1; cdr3_nt: TGTGCCAGCAGTGAAGGGTTTTTTAATTCACCCCTCCACTTT; cdr3_aa: CASSEGFFNSPLHF
j_call: TRBJ1-1; clone_size: -; d_call: -; cdr3_length: 13; v_call: TRBV7-3; cdr3_nt: TGTGCCAGCAGCTCGACAGGTGGGATAGGCGCTTTCTTT; cdr3_aa: CASSSTGGIGAFF
j_call: TRBJ2-5; clone_size: many; d_call: TRBD2; cdr3_length: 14; v_call: TRBV20-1; cdr3_nt: TGCAGTGCTAGATGGGCGGGGGGCCTGGAGACCCAGTACTTC; cdr3_aa: CSARWAGGLETQYF
j_call: TRBJ2-1; clone_size: many; d_call: TRBD2; cdr3_length: 15; v_call: TRBV2; cdr3_nt: TGTGCCAGCAGTGCCATAGCGGGGGCGACCGGCGAGCAGTTCTTC; cdr3_aa: CASSAIAGATGEQFF
j_call: TRBJ2-3; clone_size: -; d_call: -; cdr3_length: 14; v_call: TRBV7-3; cdr3_nt: TGTGCCAGCAGCTTATATGACAGCACAGATACGCAGTATTTT; cdr3_aa: CASSLYDSTDTQYF
j_call: TRBJ1-4; clone_size: few; d_call: -; cdr3_length: 14; v_call: TRBV7-9; cdr3_nt: TGTGCCAGCAGCTTAGTAGGCCCTCCGGGAAAACTGTTTTTT; cdr3_aa: CASSLVGPPGKLFF
j_call: TRBJ1-2; clone_size: many; d_call: -; cdr3_length: 13; v_call: TRBV2; cdr3_nt: TGTGCCATCCCGGGGGGGGCCGATTATGGCTACACCTTC; cdr3_aa: CAIPGGADYGYTF
j_call: TRBJ1-6; clone_size: many; d_call: -; cdr3_length: 13; v_call: TRBV2; cdr3_nt: TGTGCCAGCGGCTGGACAGCTGGGGCACCCCTCCACTTT; cdr3_aa: CASGWTAGAPLHF
j_call: TRBJ2-1; clone_size: few; d_call: -; cdr3_length: 15; v_call: TRBV5-5; cdr3_nt: TGTGCCAGCAGCCCATCTGGGATATTTTACAATGAGCAGTTCTTC; cdr3_aa: CASSPSGIFYNEQFF
j_call: TRBJ1-4; clone_size: many; d_call: -; cdr3_length: 14; v_call: TRBV5-1; cdr3_nt: TGCGCCAGCAGCTTCGCAGCCCCTAATGAAAAACTGTTTTTT; cdr3_aa: CASSFAAPNEKLFF
j_call: TRBJ1-5; clone_size: many; d_call: TRBD1; cdr3_length: 15; v_call: TRBV15; cdr3_nt: TGTGCCACCACCACGGACAGGGGGCCGAGCCAGCCCCAGCATTTT; cdr3_aa: CATTTDRGPSQPQHF
j_call: TRBJ1-4; clone_size: many; d_call: -; cdr3_length: 13; v_call: TRBV2; cdr3_nt: TGTGCCAGCAGTGAGGGACTATATGAAAAACTGTTTTTT; cdr3_aa: CASSEGLYEKLFF
j_call: TRBJ2-7; clone_size: many; d_call: -; cdr3_length: 16; v_call: TRBV28; cdr3_nt: TGTGCCAGCAGTCCGTCTCTCTTCAGGGAATCCTACGAGCAGTACTTC; cdr3_aa: CASSPSLFRESYEQYF
j_call: TRBJ2-5; clone_size: many; d_call: -; cdr3_length: 14; v_call: TRBV10-3; cdr3_nt: TGTGCCATCAGTGAGTCGCTCAGCCAAGAGACCCAGTACTTC; cdr3_aa: CAISESLSQETQYF
j_call: TRBJ2-2; clone_size: few; d_call: -; cdr3_length: 17; v_call: TRBV27; cdr3_nt: TGTGCCAGCAGTTTTTTTTGGGGCGGACCGAACACCGGGGAGCTGTTTTTT; cdr3_aa: CASSFFWGGPNTGELFF